This is a list of T cell receptor beta chains from one sample in a study of CD8+CD57+ T cells in acquired aplastic anemia. TCRdb re-derived calls from the reads in MiXCR, one entry per CDR3 protein. The data hold a few hundred thousand distinct CDR3 sequences, with around 32% observed a single time. The specimen was sorted CD4+, CD8+, or CD8+CD57+ T cells (not recorded which) from PBMCs. Receptors were obtained from a human donor in good health, serving as a control. Each CDR3 is given with its conserved first and last residue. Fields, in order: clone size, D gene, V gene, J gene, CDR3 DNA, CDR3 protein. A D gene is named only where the DNA matches it firmly. Size tells how often a clone was seen (once, few, many) or the class of an expanded clone, and some rows leave it out.

few	-	TRBV4-1	TRBJ2-4	TGCGCCAGCAGCCAAGAACCCCCGCAGTTAACCAAAAACATTCAGTACTTC	CASSQEPPQLTKNIQYF
many	-	TRBV10-1	TRBJ2-5	TGCGCCAGCCCGGGGAAGACCCAGTACTTC	CASPGKTQYF
few	-	TRBV14	TRBJ2-1	TGTGCCAGCAGCCGGGGGACCTACAATGAGCAGTTCTTC	CASSRGTYNEQFF
few	-	TRBV5-4	TRBJ1-1	TGTGCCAGCAGCTTGCCAGATAGGCGTATGAACACTGAAGCTTTCTTT	CASSLPDRRMNTEAFF
many	-	TRBV20-1	TRBJ2-7	TGCAGTGGGACATCTCCGGGTGGGGGGCCGGTTAAGTCCTACGAGCAGTACTTC	CSGTSPGGGPVKSYEQYF
few	-	TRBV5-1	TRBJ1-4	TGCGCCAGCAGCTTGATAGGGGCTGGTGAAAAACTGTTTTTT	CASSLIGAGEKLFF
-	TRBD2	TRBV9	TRBJ2-1	TGTGCCAGCAGCGACGGGGGGGCCGCCTACAATGAGCAGTTCTTC	CASSDGGAAYNEQFF
many	TRBD1	TRBV29-1	TRBJ1-3	TGCAGCGTTGAACATACAGGGGGCTCTTTTGGAAACACCATATATTTT	CSVEHTGGSFGNTIYF
few	-	TRBV3-1	TRBJ1-4	TGTGCCACCCCCCGGAGGACAGTTATTGCAACTAATGAAAAACTGTTTTTT	CATPRRTVIATNEKLFF
many	-	TRBV7-8	TRBJ1-5	TGTGCCAGCAGCCTAATGCGAGGGGATCAGCCCCAGCATTTT	CASSLMRGDQPQHF
many	-	TRBV12-3/TRBV12-4	TRBJ2-7	TGTGCCAGCAGTTTGAGCTGGCAGGGTGGATACGAGCAGTACTTC	CASSLSWQGGYEQYF
few	-	TRBV30	TRBJ1-4	TGTGCCTGGGCCGGAAGGAATGAAAAACTGTTTTTT	CAWAGRNEKLFF
few	-	TRBV30	TRBJ1-5	TGTGCCTGGAGTGTTAAGGGTTTTAGCAATCAGCCCCAGCATTTT	CAWSVKGFSNQPQHF
many	-	TRBV7-9	TRBJ2-7	TGTGCCAGCAGCCCAAATTACGAGCAGTACTTC	CASSPNYEQYF
few	TRBD1	TRBV30	TRBJ1-2	TGTGCCTGGGTAGGACAGGGGGCGCGTCGGTACGGCTACACCTTC	CAWVGQGARRYGYTF
few	TRBD1	TRBV5-6	TRBJ1-2	TGTGCCAGCATCAAGGACAGGGTACACTATGGCTACACCTTC	CASIKDRVHYGYTF
many	-	TRBV24-1	TRBJ2-1	TGTGCCACCAGTGATTTGCCCGGGAACGAGCAGTTCTTC	CATSDLPGNEQFF
many	TRBD1	TRBV7-2	TRBJ2-1	TGTGCCAGCAGCTTAGTAGGGACAGCGACCTACAATGAGCAGTTCTTC	CASSLVGTATYNEQFF
-	-	TRBV2	TRBJ2-7	TGTGCCAGCGGCCGCTACTACGAGCAGTACTTC	CASGRYYEQYF
many	-	TRBV24-1	TRBJ1-1	TGTGCCACCAGTGATTACGCAGGGCGAACACGGGACACTGAAGCTTTCTTT	CATSDYAGRTRDTEAFF
many	-	TRBV10-3	TRBJ2-3	TGTGCCATCAGTGTTAGGGATACAGATACGCAGTATTTT	CAISVRDTDTQYF
many	-	TRBV2	TRBJ1-5	TGTGCCAGCAGTGAACAGGGAAACTGGCCCCAGCATTTT	CASSEQGNWPQHF
-	-	TRBV2	TRBJ1-2	TGTGCCAGCAGTGAAGAAAGGGACGGCTATGGCTACACCTTC	CASSEERDGYGYTF
many	-	TRBV5-6	TRBJ2-3	TGTGCCAGCAGCTTGCGCGGGGCGGCAGATACGCAGTATTTT	CASSLRGAADTQYF
-	TRBD2	TRBV9	TRBJ2-6	TGTGCCAGCCGGTCGGGGGGGGCGTTAAGTGGGGCCAACGTCCTGACTTTC	CASRSGGALSGANVLTF
many	-	TRBV2	TRBJ2-1	TGTGCCAGCAGTGACTACAATGAGCAGTTCTTC	CASSDYNEQFF
-	-	TRBV6-4	TRBJ2-3	TGTGCCAGCAGAAGGACCCCTAGCACAGATACGCAGTATTTT	CASRRTPSTDTQYF
many	-	TRBV20-1	TRBJ1-6	TGCAGTGCTAGGAACCGGGAGCCCGATTCACCCCTCCACTTT	CSARNREPDSPLHF
few	-	TRBV6-5	TRBJ1-2	TGTGCCAGCAGTTACGGCGAGACAGGTGGCTACACCTTC	CASSYGETGGYTF
-	TRBD2	TRBV20-1	TRBJ2-3	TGCAGTGATTCGGGGACTAGCGGGAGCAGCACAGATACGCAGTATTTT	CSDSGTSGSSTDTQYF
few	TRBD2	TRBV12-3/TRBV12-4	TRBJ2-1	TGTGCCAGTAGGACTAGCGGGACTGTAGGTGAGCAGTTCTTC	CASRTSGTVGEQFF
many	-	TRBV20-1	TRBJ2-5	TGCAGTGCTAGAGATTTGGAAAAAGAGACCCAGTACTTC	CSARDLEKETQYF
many	TRBD2	TRBV6-5	TRBJ2-7	TGTGCCAGCAGTTACTCACTAGCGGGGTCCTACGAGCAGTACTTC	CASSYSLAGSYEQYF
-	-	TRBV5-6	TRBJ2-1	TGTGCCAGCAGCTTCGGTGGGGCAGGGCAATCCTACAATGAGCAGTTCTTC	CASSFGGAGQSYNEQFF
few	-	TRBV18	TRBJ1-2	TGTGCCAGCTCACCCGACGGAAGCTATGGCTACACCTTC	CASSPDGSYGYTF
-	-	TRBV3-1	TRBJ2-5	TGTGCCAGCAGCCCCCAACCCACAGGGCAAGAGACCCAGTACTTC	CASSPQPTGQETQYF
few	-	TRBV2	TRBJ1-2	TGTGCCAGTAAGACCCGACAGACCTATGGCTACACCTTC	CASKTRQTYGYTF
many	-	TRBV7-9	TRBJ1-2	TGTGCCAGCAGCGTCATACATGGCTACACCTTC	CASSVIHGYTF
many	TRBD2	TRBV7-2	TRBJ2-5	TGTGCCAGCAGCTTAGGGTTAGCGGGGGGCCGACCTCAAGAGACCCAGTACTTC	CASSLGLAGGRPQETQYF
many	-	TRBV19	TRBJ2-6	TGTGCCAGCTATGAGGGGGGATCTGGGGCCAACGTCCTGACTTTC	CASYEGGSGANVLTF
-	TRBD2	TRBV29-1	TRBJ2-7	TGCAGCGTTGAACGGCTAGCGGGCACCTACGAGCAGTACTTC	CSVERLAGTYEQYF
many	-	TRBV11-2	TRBJ2-1	TGTGCCAGCAGCTCTCCACACCACAATGAGCAGTTCTTC	CASSSPHHNEQFF
many	TRBD1	TRBV7-4	TRBJ1-5	TGTGCCAGCGACCGACCGACAGGGGACAGCAATCAGCCCCAGCATTTT	CASDRPTGDSNQPQHF
many	-	TRBV5-1	TRBJ1-6	TGCGCCAGCAGCTTGGGGGGGGCCGGTAATTCACCCCTCCACTTT	CASSLGGAGNSPLHF
many	TRBD1	TRBV7-9	TRBJ2-5	TGTGCCAGCAGCTCCCGAGACAGGGTAGAGACCCAGTACTTC	CASSSRDRVETQYF
-	-	TRBV10-3	TRBJ1-1	TGTGCCAGCAGTTACTCCGGGACATCGAACACTGAAGCTTTCTTT	CASSYSGTSNTEAFF
-	-	TRBV6-2/TRBV6-3	TRBJ1-2	TGTGCCAGCAGTTACTCGTTGGCAGGGGACTATGGCTACACCTTC	CASSYSLAGDYGYTF
-	-	TRBV11-2	TRBJ2-1	TGTGCCAGCAGCAAACAGGGAAAAGCGGAAAATGAGCAGTTCTTC	CASSKQGKAENEQFF
-	-	TRBV20-1	TRBJ1-4	TGCAGTGCCCCCCGACGGGGGGTGGAAAAACTGTTTTTT	CSAPRRGVEKLFF
many	TRBD2	TRBV2	TRBJ2-5	TGTGCCAGCAGTGGTGGCGGGGGGGGCCAAGAGACCCAGTACTTC	CASSGGGGGQETQYF
-	-	TRBV7-2	TRBJ1-4	TGTGCCAGCAGCTTCGGGTTAACTGAAAAACTGTTTTTT	CASSFGLTEKLFF
few	-	TRBV30	TRBJ1-1	TGTGCCTGGAGTGTGGAGTCAAACACTGAAGCTTTCTTT	CAWSVESNTEAFF
-	TRBD1	TRBV2	TRBJ2-5	TGTGCCAGCAGGGAAGACAGGGTCGAGACCCAGTACTTC	CASREDRVETQYF
many	-	TRBV11-2	TRBJ2-2	TGTGCCAGCAGCTCCAACCCCGCCATGAACACCGGGGAGCTGTTTTTT	CASSSNPAMNTGELFF
few	-	TRBV6-5	TRBJ1-2	TGTGCCAGCAGTTCTGGCGGGACTCCCAACTATGGCTACACCTTC	CASSSGGTPNYGYTF
few	-	TRBV5-1	TRBJ1-6	TGCGCCAGCAAAAGGGATTTCGTAAATTCACCCCTCCACTTT	CASKRDFVNSPLHF
-	-	TRBV5-1	TRBJ2-1	TGCGCCAGCAGCATAGGGCGGGAATACAATGAGCAGTTCTTC	CASSIGREYNEQFF
many	-	TRBV4-2	TRBJ2-1	TGTGCCAGCAGCCTTGCGGACAGCCGATACAATGAGCAGTTCTTC	CASSLADSRYNEQFF
many	TRBD1	TRBV2	TRBJ2-1	TGTGCCAGCAGTCAGACAGGGGAGGAGTTCTTC	CASSQTGEEFF
many	-	TRBV14	TRBJ2-7	TGTGCCAGCAGCCATACCGGGACAAACTACGAGCAGTACTTC	CASSHTGTNYEQYF